Following are 30 T cell receptor beta chains from one sample sequenced in a study of cytotoxic CD8 clonotypes in ibrutinib-treated CLL. Assay used: immunoSEQ multiplex PCR; TCRdb lists only in-frame clones, some missing. Of about 40,000 clones listed, about 70% are singletons. Sequences were derived from PBMCs, sampled at disease progression, from a patient treated with ibrutinib. The receptors derive from a human donor with chronic lymphocytic leukemia.

This clone has only one observation. This chain connects TRBV25-1 to TRBJ2-7; D is tentatively TRBD1 or TRBD2 (5 bases each). V was pared by 3 bases and J by 0 bases, with 12 bases between. The CDR3 has 15 residues. In germline, CDR1 is MGHDK, CDR2 SYGVNS. The CDR3 spells CASSEGPNSSYEQYF. The CDR3 nucleotides are TGTGCCAGCAGTGAGGGACCGAATAGCTCCTACGAGCAGTACTTC.

This clone was detected only once. CDR3 loop: CASSWGSVPYEQYF. CDR3 in DNA: TGTGCCAGCAGTTGGGGCAGCGTCCCCTACGAGCAGTACTTC. This chain joins TRBV27 and TRBJ2-7, with a tentative D call TRBD1 (5 bases). This CDR3 has 14 residues. CDR1 and CDR2 from the germline V gene are MNHEY and SMNVEV (reference sequence). V shed 4 bases and J shed 2 bases, with 12 bases lying between them.

J is TRBJ1-2 and V is TRBV6-1, with unresolved D. V gave up 3 bases and J gave up 0 bases, with 17 bases separating them. The CDR3 totals 17 residues. CDR1 and CDR2 from the germline V gene are MNHNS and SASEGT. The CDR3 region has the DNA TGTGCCAGCAGTGAGGTGCACGACAATTTAGCTAACTATGGCTACACCTTC. Protein product: CASSEVHDNLANYGYTF.

The chain links TRBV27 to TRBJ2-1, with TRBD2 matching 11 bases. The germline gives CDR1 MNHEY, CDR2 SMNVEV (reference sequence). The CDR3 length is 16 residues. Trimming took 4 bases from V and 4 from J; bases not matched to a gene: 6. CDR3 coding DNA: TGTGCCAGCAGTTCACCTACTAGCGGGAGTTACAATGAGCAGTTCTTC. It is translated as CASSSPTSGSYNEQFF.

This clone was counted only a few times. The chain couples TRBV6-5 to TRBJ1-2; 8 positions agree with TRBD1. Germline assignment: CDR1 MNHEY and CDR2 SVGAGI. Trimming cost V 6 bases and J 6 bases; bases outside gene matches: 6. This CDR3 region has 13 residues. CDR3 residues: CASRLQGADGYTF. The CDR3 DNA sequence: TGTGCCAGCAGGCTTCAGGGGGCGGATGGCTACACCTTC.

The genes are TRBV25-1 and TRBJ2-7; D may correspond to TRBD1 or TRBD2 (5 bases each). V was clipped by 5 bases and J by 2 bases, with 16 bases between them. The germline V gene has CDR1 MGHDK and CDR2 SYGVNS. The CDR3 runs 15 residues. CDR3 loop: CASSRIGTRAYEQYF. DNA of the CDR3: TGTGCCAGCAGTCGAATTGGGACCCGAGCCTACGAGCAGTACTTC.

The chain is built from TRBV6-1 and TRBJ2-1; 7 nucleotides agree with TRBD1. This CDR3 is built from 15 residues. The J segment lost 3 bases and the V segment lost 8 bases, leaving 10 bases of the junction unmatched. Germline loops: CDR1 MNHNS, CDR2 SASEGT. The CDR3 DNA follows: TGTGCCAGCTTAACCGGGACAGCGGACTACAATGAGCAGTTCTTC. This encodes CASLTGTADYNEQFF.

The chain carries TRBV6-5 and TRBJ2-7, with 8 bases that match TRBD2. Germline loops: CDR1 MNHEY, CDR2 SVGAGI. The V segment lost 0 bases and the J segment 7 bases; nucleotides outside the gene matches: 5. This CDR3 has 14 residues. For the CDR3, the DNA is TGTGCCAGCAGTTACTCTGGGGTAGCGGGAGAGCAGTACTTC. Protein sequence: CASSYSGVAGEQYF.

This chain links TRBV5-4 with TRBJ2-2; D uncertain. V lost 4 bases and J 4 bases, leaving 11 bases between the germline ends. This CDR3 spans 14 amino acids. Per the germline V gene, CDR1 is SGHNT and CDR2 is YYREEE (reference sequence). The CDR3 is CASSPSTLTGELFF. The CDR3, as DNA: TGTGCCAGCAGCCCATCGACCCTCACCGGGGAGCTGTTTTTT.

This clone was seen only a few times. This chain joins TRBV6-6 and TRBJ1-5; D might be TRBD1 (6 bases). Deletions cut 7 bases from V and 2 bases from J, with 12 bases between. The CDR3 covers 14 residues. CDR1 is MNHNY and CDR2 is SVGAGI in the germline V gene (reference sequence). The CDR3 nucleotides are TGTGCCAGCACCGAATGGGGGCGCAATCAGCCCCAGCATTTT. It encodes CASTEWGRNQPQHF.

The V and J genes are TRBV11-2 and TRBJ2-2; the match to TRBD2 covers 11 bases. The V segment lost 0 bases and the J segment 6 bases; nucleotides outside the gene matches: 9. Germline CDR1 is SGHAT and CDR2 is FQNNGV. This CDR3 contains 18 residues. The CDR3 region has the DNA TGTGCCAGCAGCTTAGATCCCCAGACTAGCGGGGCGTCCGGGGAGCTGTTTTTT. Its translation is CASSLDPQTSGASGELFF.

The gene calls are TRBV18 and TRBJ1-6; D is perhaps TRBD1 (5 bases). The CDR3 is made up of 17 amino acids. The V and J ends lost 3 bases and 7 bases respectively, with 19 bases between them. The germline CDR1 and CDR2 sequences are KGHSH and LQKENI. Written as DNA, the CDR3 is TGTGCCAGCTCACCGGATGTTTACGGGGGAGTAAATTCACCCCTCCACTTT. Translated, it gives CASSPDVYGGVNSPLHF.

The chain combines TRBV6-1 with TRBJ2-7; D is possibly TRBD1 or TRBD2 (5 bases each). The CDR3 has 15 residues. The germline V gene has CDR1 MNHNS and CDR2 SASEGT. Between the trimmed V and J ends, which lost 2 bases and 4 bases, there was a span of 15 bases. CDR3 bases: TGTGCCAGCAGTGAAATGGGGCTAGCAGATTACGAGCAGTACTTC. Encoded protein: CASSEMGLADYEQYF.

The rearrangement joins TRBV7-8 to TRBJ2-5, with a possible D match to TRBD2 (5 bases). Trimming left V 2 bases short and J 5 bases short, with 18 bases between. Germline values: CDR1 SGHVS, CDR2 FQNEAQ. The CDR3 is made up of 16 amino acids. In DNA form, the CDR3 reads TGTGCCAGCAGCTTAACTGGGTCAGAACTAGGGGAGACCCAGTACTTC. Translation gives CASSLTGSELGETQYF.

The chain links TRBV13 to TRBJ2-1; 12 nucleotides line up with TRBD1. The CDR3 has 14 residues. Germline CDR1 and CDR2: PRHDT and FYEKMQ (reference sequence). The V segment lost 8 bases and the J segment 5 bases; nucleotides outside the gene matches: 4. The CDR3 DNA reads as TGTGCCAGCGAGGGACAGGGGGCGAACAATGAGCAGTTCTTC. Encoded protein: CASEGQGANNEQFF.

The chain employs TRBV19 and TRBJ2-2; TRBD1 matches 11 bases. The CDR3 runs to 16 residues. Losses at the gene ends were 10 bases for V and 6 bases for J; bases not matched to a gene: 13. The germline V gene encodes CDR1 LNHDA and CDR2 SQIVND (reference sequence). The CDR3 sequence: CATCNPGQGVAGELFF. The CDR3 region has the DNA TGTGCCACCTGTAACCCGGGACAGGGGGTTGCCGGGGAGCTGTTTTTT.

The chain recombines TRBV10-3 with TRBJ2-5; maybe TRBD1 (5 bases). V was clipped by 2 bases and J by 1 base, with 11 bases between them. CDR3 length: 15 residues. Looked up from germline, CDR1 is ENHRY and CDR2 is SYGVKD. The CDR3: CAISELQGIQETQYF. CDR3 sequence (DNA): TGTGCCATCAGTGAGCTTCAGGGAATCCAAGAGACCCAGTACTTC.

As to this clone: One end of the junction is discordant with germline, which a read error may explain. V and J are TRBV5-6 and TRBJ1-2; D is perhaps TRBD1 (6 bases). The CDR3 covers 12 residues. Germline V gene sequence: CDR1 SGHDT, CDR2 YYEEEE. The DNA for the CDR3 is TGTGCCAGCAGCTTGGGGGGACAAATCATCTCCTTC. Amino acids: CASSLGGQIISF.

This chain connects TRBV7-9 to TRBJ2-7, with a possible D match to TRBD1 (6 bases). This CDR3 is 15 amino acids long. V was cut by 6 bases and J by 0 bases, with 15 bases left in between. Germline CDR1 SEHNR, CDR2 FQNEAQ (reference sequence). The CDR3 is CASSLVGTSSYEQYF. The CDR3 nucleotides are TGTGCCAGCAGTTTGGTAGGGACAAGCTCCTACGAGCAGTACTTC.

The J gene is TRBJ2-7, the V gene TRBV6-1; a weak D match, TRBD1 (5 bases). Trimming removed 8 bases at V and 7 bases at J, with 12 bases between. This CDR3 comprises 11 residues. Germline V gives CDR1 MNHNS, CDR2 SASEGT. CDR3 DNA sequence: TGTGCCAGCGGGGCAGGGCGAGAGCAGTACTTC. This sequence encodes CASGAGREQYF.

The chain carries TRBV30 and TRBJ1-4, with D hard to call. The CDR3 extends over 18 amino acids. Germline V lookup: CDR1 GTSNPN, CDR2 SVGIG (reference sequence). The V end was cut by 4 bases, the J end by 4 bases, with 25 bases between. CDR3 bases: TGTGCCTGGACTTCAAAGGGCCTTGCTCTAACCTTTAATGAAAAACTGTTTTTT. This sequence encodes CAWTSKGLALTFNEKLFF. Filled out from reference TRBV30 and TRBJ1-4, the complete variable domain reads SQTIHQWPATLVQPVGSPLSLECTVEGTSNPNLYWYRQAAGRGLQLLFYSVGIGQISSEVPQNLSASRPQDRQFILSSKKLLLSDSGFYLCAWTSKGLALTFNEKLFFGSGTQLSVL.

The J gene is TRBJ2-3, the V gene TRBV5-1; possible D gene TRBD2, 5 bases. This CDR3 is built from 16 residues. V gave up 4 bases and J gave up 0 bases, with 15 bases separating them. The V gene's germline CDR1 is SGHRS and CDR2 YFSETQ. The CDR3: CASSISALSSTDTQYF. The CDR3 DNA reads as TGCGCCAGCAGCATTAGCGCTTTATCTAGCACAGATACGCAGTATTTT.

The chain is built from TRBV5-1 and TRBJ2-3, with D perhaps assigned TRBD1 or TRBD2 (5 bases each). From germline, CDR1 is SGHRS and CDR2 YFSETQ. This CDR3 contains 13 residues. V lost 7 bases, J lost 0 bases, and 9 bases lay in between. CDR3 in DNA: TGCGCCAGCGGGGGAGTTAGCACAGATACGCAGTATTTT. Translation gives CASGGVSTDTQYF.

This clone was recorded only once. The chain carries TRBV11-3 and TRBJ2-7, with 8 bases fitting TRBD1. This CDR3 comprises 16 residues. V shed 1 base and J 2 bases; nucleotides not matched to a gene: 7. In germline, CDR1 is SGHNT, CDR2 YENEEA. The CDR3 nucleotides read TGTGCCAGCAGCTTAGTGTTAGGGACAGGTACCTACGAGCAGTACTTC. As protein: CASSLVLGTGTYEQYF.

The chain has TRBV6-1 and TRBJ1-3; 7 bases map to TRBD1. The trim removed 5 bases at V and 2 bases at J, leaving 3 bases unmatched. The length of the CDR3 is 14 residues. From germline, CDR1 is MNHNS and CDR2 SASEGT. CDR3 in amino acids: CASSSQGTGNTIYF. The CDR3 DNA reads as TGTGCCAGCAGTTCACAGGGGACTGGAAACACCATATATTTT.

The rearrangement joins TRBV9 to TRBJ2-7; unclear D gene. Looked up from germline, CDR1 is SGDLS and CDR2 is YYNGEE. The ends were cut back, 0 bases at V and 7 bases at J, with 11 bases in the middle. This CDR3 is built from 13 residues. CDR3 nucleotide sequence: TGTGCCAGCAGCGTAGAAGGGCTCGGGGAGCAGTACTTC. Residues: CASSVEGLGEQYF.

Only a few counts were recorded for this clone. The rearrangement links TRBV5-5 to TRBJ2-5, with TRBD1 matching over 7 bases. This CDR3 contains 14 residues. Trimming at V came to 4 bases and at J to 3 bases, leaving 6 bases not matched to a gene. In germline, CDR1 is SGHKS, CDR2 YYEKEE (reference sequence). The DNA for the CDR3 is TGTGCCAGCAGCAGGACCGGGACAGAAGAGACCCAGTACTTC. Translation: CASSRTGTEETQYF.

This clone has just one count. This chain joins TRBV28 and TRBJ1-2, with TRBD1 matching over 10 bases. Unmatched junction bases numbered 10, after V lost 5 bases and J lost 4 bases. The CDR3 runs 16 residues. Germline CDR1 is MDHEN and CDR2 is SYDVKM. Here the CDR3 DNA reads TGTGCCAGCAGTCCGACAGGGGGCGCCACGAGCTATGGCTACACCTTC. Translating gives CASSPTGGATSYGYTF.

The chain joins TRBV18 to TRBJ1-3; D gene unclear. The germline V and J ends were trimmed by 3 bases and 4 bases, with 4 bases remaining between them. The CDR3 runs 12 residues. The germline gives CDR1 KGHSH, CDR2 LQKENI. In nucleotides, the CDR3 is TGTGCCAGCTCACCGGGGGGAAACACCATATATTTT. This gives the protein CASSPGGNTIYF.

This clone was seen a handful of times. The chain joins TRBV5-1 to TRBJ2-3, with 10 bases identical to TRBD2. The V gene's germline CDR1 is SGHRS and CDR2 YFSETQ. The J segment lost 8 bases and the V segment lost 0 bases, leaving 18 bases of the junction unmatched. This CDR3 has 19 amino acids. The CDR3 loop reads CASSLDLPVISGGARTQYF. CDR3 in DNA: TGCGCCAGCAGCTTGGATTTGCCGGTGATCAGCGGGGGGGCCCGTACGCAGTATTTT.